Listed below are T cell receptor beta chains from one sample, sequenced in a study of blood T cell repertoires in COVID-19. TCRdb keeps only in-frame clones here, not all; method: immunoSEQ multiplex PCR. Found here are some 270,000 clones, about 80% of them singletons; the top ten hold roughly 3.1%. The specimen sequenced was PBMCs or T cells enriched from blood (not recorded which). The receptors come from a man aged 50-60 years who had recovered from COVID-19. The CDR3 runs from the conserved cysteine through the conserved F or W. Only some rows state a clone size, as once, few, many or a class for expanded clones.

clone size: once; J gene: TRBJ2-3; V gene: TRBV7-2; CDR3 protein: CASSPLTGTSVLVTDTQYF
clone size: NA; J gene: TRBJ2-1; V gene: TRBV7-3; CDR3 protein: CASSSSAGRSEQFF
clone size: NA; J gene: TRBJ1-2; V gene: TRBV9; CDR3 protein: CASSVGTVNGYTF
clone size: NA; J gene: TRBJ2-7; V gene: TRBV28; CDR3 protein: CASSPGGGAGEQYF
clone size: once; J gene: TRBJ2-7; V gene: TRBV2; CDR3 protein: CASSDRDRAYPYEQYF
clone size: NA; J gene: TRBJ2-1; V gene: TRBV5-1; CDR3 protein: CASSLLAGQNEQFF
clone size: once; J gene: TRBJ2-7; V gene: TRBV4-2; CDR3 protein: CASSQGPRGASSYEQYF
clone size: once; J gene: TRBJ1-4; V gene: TRBV5-1; CDR3 protein: CASSQRRGAEEKLFF
clone size: NA; J gene: TRBJ1-2; V gene: TRBV4-2; CDR3 protein: CASSQERDFYGYTF
clone size: NA; J gene: TRBJ2-5; V gene: TRBV18; CDR3 protein: CASSPPGLAQETQYF
clone size: NA; J gene: TRBJ1-1; V gene: TRBV5-1; CDR3 protein: CASSYGTGVATEAFF
clone size: NA; J gene: TRBJ2-1; V gene: TRBV7-2; CDR3 protein: CASSSSGYGQFF
clone size: NA; J gene: TRBJ1-1; V gene: TRBV4-2; CDR3 protein: CASSQDFKNTEAFF
clone size: NA; J gene: TRBJ2-7; V gene: TRBV7-9; CDR3 protein: CASSFGGGPSYEQYF
clone size: NA; J gene: TRBJ2-1; V gene: TRBV27; CDR3 protein: CASGGLVAPIEQFF
clone size: NA; J gene: TRBJ2-7; V gene: TRBV19; CDR3 protein: CASSATGQGRYEQYF
clone size: NA; J gene: TRBJ1-2; V gene: TRBV5-1; CDR3 protein: CASSPGTGEAYTF
clone size: NA; J gene: TRBJ2-1; V gene: TRBV5-5; CDR3 protein: CASSRRQNNEQFF
clone size: NA; J gene: TRBJ2-3; V gene: TRBV13; CDR3 protein: CASSMGQGTDTQYF
clone size: NA; J gene: TRBJ2-1; V gene: TRBV19; CDR3 protein: CASRKAGGWEQFF
clone size: NA; J gene: TRBJ1-1; V gene: TRBV25-1; CDR3 protein: CASTIRGGNTEAFF
clone size: NA; J gene: TRBJ1-1; V gene: TRBV6-2/TRBV6-3; CDR3 protein: CASSYSRWQGMNTEAFF
clone size: NA; J gene: TRBJ2-1; V gene: TRBV24-1; CDR3 protein: CATSDALSSGPYNEQFF
clone size: NA; J gene: TRBJ2-5; V gene: TRBV6-5; CDR3 protein: CASWWGWETQYF
clone size: NA; J gene: TRBJ1-5; V gene: TRBV7-4; CDR3 protein: CASSLEGLPRGQPQHF
clone size: NA; J gene: TRBJ1-5; V gene: TRBV28; CDR3 protein: CASPPGGTGPFIGNQPQHF
clone size: NA; J gene: TRBJ2-7; V gene: TRBV18; CDR3 protein: CASSPTPLAGEQYF
clone size: few; J gene: TRBJ2-1; V gene: TRBV7-9; CDR3 protein: CASSLESGAGRNEQFF
clone size: NA; J gene: TRBJ1-2; V gene: TRBV29-1; CDR3 protein: CSVEVPGGADYGYTF
clone size: NA; J gene: TRBJ1-6; V gene: TRBV2; CDR3 protein: CARQTADSPLHF
clone size: NA; J gene: TRBJ2-1; V gene: TRBV7-8; CDR3 protein: CASSPYDRDRGRPGLAGGYNEQFF
clone size: NA; J gene: TRBJ2-1; V gene: TRBV4-2; CDR3 protein: CASSPGRYEQFF
clone size: NA; J gene: TRBJ2-5; V gene: TRBV6-2/TRBV6-3; CDR3 protein: CASSQHGEMGTQYF
clone size: NA; J gene: TRBJ2-2; V gene: TRBV20-1; CDR3 protein: CSASASSGGSGGELFF
clone size: NA; J gene: TRBJ2-1; V gene: TRBV7-3; CDR3 protein: CASSPGLGREQFF
clone size: NA; J gene: TRBJ2-7; V gene: TRBV7-3; CDR3 protein: CASSLKTIALAALEARIIDEQYF
clone size: NA; J gene: TRBJ1-2; V gene: TRBV9; CDR3 protein: CASTPGTGEYGYTF
clone size: NA; J gene: TRBJ2-5; V gene: TRBV11-3; CDR3 protein: CASRRTGATETQYF
clone size: NA; J gene: TRBJ2-6; V gene: TRBV24-1; CDR3 protein: CATSDSRWGQGANSGANVLTF
clone size: NA; J gene: TRBJ1-6; V gene: TRBV13; CDR3 protein: CASSLVRYNSPLHF
clone size: NA; J gene: TRBJ2-4; V gene: TRBV28; CDR3 protein: CASSLPRELAKNIQYF
clone size: NA; J gene: TRBJ2-1; V gene: TRBV27; CDR3 protein: CASSLRDLSSYNEQFF
clone size: few; J gene: TRBJ1-6; V gene: TRBV12-5; CDR3 protein: CASGLGGQTSPLHF
clone size: NA; J gene: TRBJ2-7; V gene: TRBV6-5; CDR3 protein: CAPDSKEGGRYEQYF
clone size: NA; J gene: TRBJ2-7; V gene: TRBV2; CDR3 protein: CASSWAFYEQYF
clone size: NA; J gene: TRBJ1-2; V gene: TRBV5-1; CDR3 protein: CASSLEGQLYGYTF
clone size: NA; J gene: TRBJ2-7; V gene: TRBV12-3/TRBV12-4; CDR3 protein: CASSLSTGREQYF
clone size: NA; J gene: TRBJ2-1; V gene: TRBV6-5; CDR3 protein: CASTLMASVNEQFF
clone size: NA; J gene: TRBJ1-1; V gene: TRBV28; CDR3 protein: CASSASGTHNTEAFF
clone size: NA; J gene: TRBJ2-3; V gene: TRBV11-2; CDR3 protein: CASSLAGRESQYF
clone size: NA; J gene: TRBJ1-6; V gene: TRBV4-1; CDR3 protein: CASSQVGLTKGGSPLHF